This T cell receptor beta chain was identified in a study of radiation and T cells in renal cell carcinoma. Time point reported: blood 4 weeks post-SBRT, at nephrectomy. Treatment in this sample: 15 Gy SBRT to primary tumor, nephrectomy 4 weeks later. Nephrectomy followed 15 Gy stereotactic body radiation by 4 weeks. Only in-frame clones appear in the TCRdb table, and some are missing; sequencing was by immunoSEQ multiplex PCR. Among over 120,000 clones listed, around 88% were seen once. Germline values: CDR1 MDHEN, CDR2 SYDVKM. V dropped 5 bases and J dropped 3; count of bases not matched to a gene: 3. This CDR3 spans 15 amino acids.

This specimen consisted of blood, obtained from a patient whose treatment included radiotherapy and nephrectomy. The V and J genes are TRBV28 and TRBJ2-1; 11 positions match TRBD2. The receptor's source is a woman aged 50 to 65 with renal cell carcinoma. The CDR3 region has the DNA TGTGCCAGCAGTCCAACTAGCGGGAGCTACAATGAGCAGTTCTTC. This translates into CASSPTSGSYNEQFF.